This record concerns one T cell receptor beta chain sequence. The sample comes from a study of blood T cell repertoires in COVID-19. Trimming took 3 bases from V and 0 from J; bases not matched to a gene: 5. Germline CDR1 KGHSH, CDR2 LQKENI. This CDR3 comprises 18 residues. Measured with immunoSEQ multiplex PCR; TCRdb has only the in-frame clones, and not every one. The sample includes some 33,000 clones, less than 95% of them seen just once. V and J are TRBV18 and TRBJ2-6, with 10 bases fitting TRBD2. The source of this sequence is a man aged 70 or older with active or convalescent COVID-19. The sequenced sample consisted of peripheral blood. CDR3 protein: CASSPTTSGRSGANVLTF. The CDR3 nucleotides are TGTGCCAGCTCACCCACGACTAGCGGGCGCTCTGGGGCCAACGTCCTGACTTTC.